The source of this T cell receptor (beta chain) is a study of T cells in Graves' hyperthyroidism and ophthalmopathy. Based on clinical symptoms, serum thyroxine and TRAb, thyroid ultrasound and orbital computed tomography, diagnoses were reached. Template material for amplifying TCR beta CDR3 regions consisted of RNA transcripts. During a first-round RT-PCR of the TCR CDR3, the HTBI primer set was used. Each CDR3 protein is one row after TCRdb ran MiXCR on the multiplex PCR reads. The sample shows roughly 580,000 distinct CDR3 sequences, approximately 44% of them seen only once. This clonotype has only a few counts. There are 14 residues in the CDR3. Trimming left V 1 base short and J 3 bases short, with 6 bases between.

The J gene is TRBJ1-4, the V gene TRBV12-3 or TRBV12-4; D is uncertain. The clonotype was recovered from a woman aged 18 to 35 with Graves' hyperthyroidism. Sequencing input: peripheral blood or thyroid tissue (not recorded which). The CDR3 loop is CASSLDRANEKLFF. The CDR3 DNA sequence: TGTGCCAGCAGTTTAGACAGAGCTAATGAAAAACTGTTTTTT.